The subject of this entry is one T cell receptor beta chain. The sample comes from a study of human T cells and chemical hapten exposure. TCRdb called the RACE reads again in MiXCR, with one record for every CDR3 protein. The profile covers 350,000 to 400,000 distinct CDR3 sequences, with about 6.3% appearing a single time and under 7% taken by the ten largest. The time point is: patch test 2, 6 weeks after DPC sensitization. Treatment of the sample: therapeutic diphenylcyclopropenone sensitization with weekly scalp DPC. Those who donated were patients with alopecia, 18 to 70 years of age, and suitable for DPC. Before extraction, the whole blood was not fractionated, and total RNA was taken from it. Germline values: CDR1 MDHEN, CDR2 SYDVKM. V lost 8 bases and J lost 3, with 16 bases in between. The length of the CDR3 is 15 residues.

The specimen was whole blood, collected in connection with sensitization to the hapten diphenylcyclopropenone (DPC). The receptor was isolated from a woman aged 18-29 years with alopecia areata. Some clones in this sample may be carry-over from other donors' samples. The chain couples TRBV28 to TRBJ2-2; the D call may be TRBD1 or TRBD2 (6 bases each). CDR3 region: CASQRGVTDTGELFF. The CDR3 nucleotides are TGTGCCAGCCAAAGGGGGGTGACAGACACCGGGGAGCTGTTTTTT.